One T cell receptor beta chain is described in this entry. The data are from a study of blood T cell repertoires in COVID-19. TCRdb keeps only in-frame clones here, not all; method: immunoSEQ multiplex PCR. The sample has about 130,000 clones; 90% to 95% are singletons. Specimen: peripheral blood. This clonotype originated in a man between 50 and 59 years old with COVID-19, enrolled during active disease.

The CDR3 reads CATSRGYGRESDNEQFF. The CDR3 region has the DNA TGTGCCACCAGCAGAGGGTACGGGCGGGAGTCGGACAATGAGCAGTTCTTC. The rearrangement links TRBV15 to TRBJ2-1; 7 nucleotides align to TRBD2. The CDR3 extends over 17 amino acids. Looked up from germline, CDR1 is LNHNV and CDR2 is YYDKDF (reference sequence). V was pared by 1 base and J by 5 bases, with 11 bases of the junction left unmatched.